This record looks at one TCR beta chain sequence and its context. The antigen is unknown. The PCR had 60 Vbeta and 13 Jbeta primers. Using immunoSEQ multiplex PCR, the repertoire was profiled, and TCRdb retains in-frame clones only, with some absent. The data contain about 130,000 clones, around 76% of them singletons. This CDR3 has 12 residues. Looked up from germline, CDR1 is GTSNPN and CDR2 is SVGIG (reference sequence). V dropped 2 bases and J dropped 1 base, with 5 bases sitting between them. At the time of sampling, donors were nominally healthy, though unrecorded immune exposures were likely. The data stem from a study of cytomegalovirus exposure and HLA in healthy donors. Regarding the study as a whole: A few CMV-associated chains were confirmed in vitro to be specific for CMV antigens.

The chain combines TRBV30 with TRBJ1-1; D unresolved. The sequence was obtained from a woman aged 55-70 years in good health and CMV-seropositive. Sequenced input: PBMCs. CDR3 loop: CAWSSWNTEAFF. In nucleotides, the CDR3 is TGTGCCTGGAGTTCCTGGAACACTGAAGCTTTCTTT.